The following is a TCR beta chain sequence with its context. The data stem from a study of OX40 agonist ivuxolimab in advanced cancers. At the level of the study: Enrollees could have had prior anti-PD-1, anti-PD-L1 or anti-CTLA-4 therapy, which around 40% had received.

Produced via immunoSEQ multiplex PCR; TCRdb's table is partial and in-frame only. The table includes tens of thousands of clones, approximately 90% detected once. This CDR3 has 13 amino acids. Germline loops: CDR1 SGDLS, CDR2 YYNGEE. Trimming pared 6 bases from V and 4 bases from J, leaving 13 bases between. The chain links TRBV9 to TRBJ2-5; no clear D. This receptor was identified in an adult with an advanced solid tumor such as melanoma, head and neck, liver or kidney cancer. The sequencing used CD4+ or CD8+ T cells sorted from blood, collected in a trial of the OX40 agonist ivuxolimab. The CDR3 nucleotides read TGTGCCAGCAACCTAGACTCGGGAGAGACCCAGTACTTC. Its protein product is CASNLDSGETQYF.